The clone carrying this TCR beta chain was recorded a few times. Only in-frame clones appear in the TCRdb table, and some are missing; sequencing was by immunoSEQ multiplex PCR. The sample carries some 250,000 clones, around 91% recorded once. This sample was taken from a study of cytomegalovirus exposure and HLA in healthy donors. V was pared by 4 bases and J by 8 bases, with 8 bases of the junction left unmatched. Looked up from germline, CDR1 is SGHRS and CDR2 is YFSETQ. The CDR3 contains 13 residues. What was sequenced was PBMCs. J is TRBJ1-2 and V is TRBV5-1; the match to TRBD1 covers 7 bases. The TCR comes from a woman in her twenties or thirties in good health and CMV-seronegative. DNA of the CDR3: TGCGCCAGCAGCCCTGGGACAGTGTGGGGCTACACCTTC. Encoded protein: CASSPGTVWGYTF.